The clone carrying this T cell receptor beta chain appeared once. The sample belongs to a study of blood T cell repertoires in COVID-19. For the study at large: The cDNA or gDNA used as material had been derived from T cells, B-cell-depleted T cells, or PBMCs.

Libraries were prepared by immunoSEQ multiplex PCR; TCRdb keeps only in-frame clonotypes and omits some of them. Of 85,000 to 120,000 clones listed, 75% to 95% are singletons. Germline loops: CDR1 SGHRS, CDR2 YFSETQ. This CDR3 region has 14 residues. Trimming cost V 1 base and J 5 bases, with 10 bases left between them. Material: peripheral blood. This sequence joins TRBV5-1 and TRBJ1-5; possibly TRBD1 for D (5 bases). The receptor was isolated from a man aged 18 to 35 with acute or convalescent COVID-19. CDR3 sequence reads: CASSLTGIDQPQHF. The CDR3 nucleotides are TGCGCCAGCAGCTTGACAGGTATAGATCAGCCCCAGCATTTT.